This TCR beta chain was captured in a study of shared clonotypes between healthy human individuals. Study background: CD4 naive and CD4 memory each took three plates per donor, while CD8 naive took two and CD8 memory one. Study results and limitations: What limited the represented genetic and exposure-history diversity was the small number of donors. About 5.2% was the fraction of naive CD4 clonotypes found shared across several donors.

About this clone itself: The target antigen is unknown.

Assay used: immunoSEQ multiplex PCR; TCRdb lists only in-frame clones, some missing. The sample yields approximately 2.3 million clones, over 85% seen once. The germline V gene encodes CDR1 MDHEN and CDR2 SYDVKM. The V and J ends lost 6 bases and 6 bases respectively, with 6 bases between them. CDR3 size: 11 residues. Sequencing was performed on naive CD4+ T cells from PBMCs. The subset was: CD45RA+ positively selected. The rearrangement links TRBV28 to TRBJ2-1; D is undetermined. The sequence derives from a man aged 18 to 30 in good health. Some clones in this sample may be carry-over from other donors' samples. The CDR3 DNA reads as TGTGCCAGCAGCTTCCCCAATGAGCAGTTCTTC. It translates to CASSFPNEQFF.